This T cell receptor beta chain was sequenced in a study of post-analysis software for immune sequencing data. About the research overall: Disease courses included relapsing-remitting, secondary progressive and progressive-relapsing multiple sclerosis. The study, taken as a whole, reports: Patients used five TRBV segments, including TRBV5-6, TRBV5-1 and TRBV20-1, more often than controls. Strong same-batch co-clustering of samples appeared with F measure clustering. People with multiple sclerosis had a significantly lower normalized Chao1 diversity than controls did.

Comment on this clonotype: What it recognizes is unknown.

Prepared TCR beta cDNA libraries contained unique molecular identifiers. When roughly 1 to 10 million T cells were used, they gave hundreds of thousands of cDNA molecules. TCRdb analysed the PCR reads with MiXCR anew, one entry per CDR3 protein. The table records 650,000 to 900,000 distinct CDR3 sequences, more than 45% of them present only once. V was clipped by 0 bases and J by 8 bases, with 13 bases between them. The length of the CDR3 is 15 residues. Germline V gene sequence: CDR1 LNHNV, CDR2 YYDKDF (reference sequence). This chain joins TRBV15 and TRBJ1-4; TRBD1 is a possible D gene (6 bases). The sequenced sample was blood. This TCR derives from a girl aged 10-17 years with multiple sclerosis. The CDR3 bases are TGTGCCACCAGCAGAGACCCGGGGGCAGGAGAAAAACTGTTTTTT. Protein product: CATSRDPGAGEKLFF.